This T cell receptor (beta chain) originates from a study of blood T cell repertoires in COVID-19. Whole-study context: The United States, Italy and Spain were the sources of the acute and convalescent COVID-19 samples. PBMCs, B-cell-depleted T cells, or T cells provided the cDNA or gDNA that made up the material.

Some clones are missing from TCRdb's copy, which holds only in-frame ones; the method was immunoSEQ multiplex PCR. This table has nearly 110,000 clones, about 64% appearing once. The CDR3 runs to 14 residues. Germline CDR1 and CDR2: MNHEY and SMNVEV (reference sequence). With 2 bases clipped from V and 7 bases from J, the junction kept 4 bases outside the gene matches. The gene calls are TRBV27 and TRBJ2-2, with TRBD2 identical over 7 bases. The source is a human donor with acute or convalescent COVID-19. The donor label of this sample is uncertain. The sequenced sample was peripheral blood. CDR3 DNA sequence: TGTGCCAGCAGTTTAGGTGGGGGGGGCGGGGAGCTGTTTTTT. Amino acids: CASSLGGGGGELFF.